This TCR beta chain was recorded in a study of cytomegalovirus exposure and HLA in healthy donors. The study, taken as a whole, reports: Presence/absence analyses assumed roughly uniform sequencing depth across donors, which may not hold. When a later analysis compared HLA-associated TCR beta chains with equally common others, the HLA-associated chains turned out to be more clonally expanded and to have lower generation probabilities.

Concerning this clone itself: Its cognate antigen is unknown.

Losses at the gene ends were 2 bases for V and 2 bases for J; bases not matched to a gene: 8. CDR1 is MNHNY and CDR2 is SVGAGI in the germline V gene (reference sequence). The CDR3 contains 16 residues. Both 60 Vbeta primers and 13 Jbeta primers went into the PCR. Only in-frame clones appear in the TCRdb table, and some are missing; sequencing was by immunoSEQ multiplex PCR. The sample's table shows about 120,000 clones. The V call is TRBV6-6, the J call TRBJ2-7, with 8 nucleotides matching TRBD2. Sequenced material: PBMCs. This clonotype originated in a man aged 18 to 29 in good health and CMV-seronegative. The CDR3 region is CASSYPGLAGTYEQYF. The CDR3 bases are TGTGCCAGCAGTTACCCCGGACTAGCCGGGACCTACGAGCAGTACTTC.